This T cell receptor beta chain was retrieved from a study of shared clonotypes between healthy human individuals. Study as a whole: The donor pool was made up of a couple of women and a few men aged 18 to 49. Researchers assigned three CD4 naive, three CD4 memory, two CD8 naive and one CD8 memory plate to each donor.

The CDR3 is 12 amino acids. With 5 bases removed from V and 5 bases from J, the gap between germline ends came to 7 bases. CDR1 is MGHRA, CDR2 YSYEKL, per germline. Produced via immunoSEQ multiplex PCR; TCRdb's table is partial and in-frame only. The table lists 2 million to 3 million clones, 85% to 95% of them singletons. This TCR derives from a man in his late teens or twenties in good health. The chain recombines TRBV4-1 with TRBJ1-5, with D uncertain. Sequenced: naive CD4+ T cells sorted from blood. Specified subset: CD45RA+ positively selected. CDR3: CASSDFDQPQHF. The DNA of the CDR3 is TGCGCCAGCAGCGATTTTGATCAGCCCCAGCATTTT.